A single TCR beta chain is shown here with its context. Clones were read by immunoSEQ multiplex PCR, and TCRdb kept only the in-frame ones, dropping some. The sample gives tens of thousands of clones, more than 80% of which show up once; approximately 4% is in the top ten. This specimen belongs to a study of blood T cell repertoires in COVID-19. The wider study: T cells, B-cell-depleted T cells, or PBMCs supplied cDNA or gDNA.

Clinical history reported by participants formed the basis on which cohorts were assigned. Material for sequencing was PBMCs or T cells enriched from blood (not recorded which). The sequence was collected from a woman between 40 and 50 years old with acute COVID-19.

CDR3 nucleotide sequence: TGTGCCAGCAGCCCGGGGAACAATGAGCAGTTCTTC. This sequence encodes CASSPGNNEQFF. The chain is built from TRBV28 and TRBJ2-1, with D maybe TRBD2 (5 bases). The V and J ends lost 6 bases and 5 bases respectively, with 8 bases between them. Germline V lookup: CDR1 MDHEN, CDR2 SYDVKM. The length of the CDR3 is 12 residues.